The 20 T cell receptor beta chains given below trace back to one sample, sequenced in a study of blood T cells in healthy people across ages (dated by TCRdb to about 2015). Libraries were built with 5' RACE. Instrument used: Illumina HiSeq 2500. A second PCR of about 6 to 12 cycles was run with a J-beta primer mix and a sample-barcoded 5' primer. The raw public data were reprocessed by TCRdb itself: fastp quality trimming at Q25, MiXCR clonotype calling, in-frame beta chains only. Records with the same CDR3 protein are collapsed into one entry carrying the most frequent genes and DNA. The sample table shows some 700,000 distinct CDR3 sequences, and 22% are seen once. The top ten clonotypes cover around a fifth of the sample. Specimen: blood. The receptor set was obtained from a man aged 65-85 years in good health.

This clonotype appeared a few times. The rearrangement uses TRBV4-2 and TRBJ2-5; a possible D gene is TRBD2 (6 bases). The CDR3 has 16 amino acids. Germline CDR1 LGHNA, CDR2 YNFKEQ. With 3 bases removed from V and 3 bases from J, the gap between germline ends came to 17 bases. This CDR3 reads CASSHSGTRTEETQYF. The CDR3 nucleotides are TGTGCCAGCAGCCACTCGGGGACTCGCACCGAAGAGACCCAGTACTTC.

The chain uses TRBV6-5 and TRBJ1-1, with TRBD1 matching 9 bases. The germline V gene has CDR1 MNHEY and CDR2 SVGAGI. With V trimmed by 4 bases and J by 7 bases, 10 bases remained unmatched. The CDR3 has 15 residues. CDR3 in DNA: TGTGCCAGCAGTTCCTGGACAGGGGCGGGTAGTGAAGCTTTCTTT. The encoded protein is CASSSWTGAGSEAFF.

V usage is TRBV6-5 and J usage is TRBJ2-4, with 7 bases aligning to TRBD1. In germline, CDR1 is MNHEY, CDR2 SVGAGI. The CDR3 has 16 residues. V lost 0 bases to trimming and J lost 6 bases; unmatched junction nucleotides: 8. Here the CDR3 DNA reads TGTGCCAGCAGTTACTCGAGATCCAGGGGGTTAAACATTCAGTACTTC. Translation: CASSYSRSRGLNIQYF.

Many counts were recorded for this clonotype. CDR3 loop: CASSTTSGGSGTQYF. The CDR3 DNA is TGTGCCAGCAGCACCACCAGCGGGGGTTCAGGAACCCAGTACTTC. This chain links TRBV11-2 with TRBJ2-1; 8 nucleotides match TRBD2. The last part of the DNA fits TRBJ2-5 better; the J call may be wrong. Germline assignment: CDR1 SGHAT and CDR2 FQNNGV. The CDR3 extends over 15 amino acids.

This clonotype appeared a few times. This sequence joins TRBV24-1 and TRBJ1-5; 9 positions agree with TRBD1. Germline V gives CDR1 KGHDR, CDR2 SFDVKD. V lost 3 bases, J lost 2 bases, and 10 bases stayed unmatched. The CDR3 loop spans 18 amino acids. The CDR3 nucleotides are TGTGCCACCAGTGATGCATCCCCGGGACAGGGACGCAATCAGCCCCAGCATTTT. Translation gives CATSDASPGQGRNQPQHF.

The CDR3 spells CASSQEGRDEGTDTQYF. The DNA of the CDR3 is TGCGCCAGCAGCCAAGAGGGGCGGGATGAAGGCACAGATACGCAGTATTTT. The V gene is TRBV4-3, the J gene TRBJ2-3, with D possibly being TRBD2 (6 bases). V gave up 0 bases and J gave up 1 base, with 14 bases separating them. Per germline, CDR1 LGHNA and CDR2 YSLEER. The CDR3 runs to 17 residues.

This clonotype was counted a few times. This chain uses TRBV7-9 with TRBJ1-3, with TRBD1 matching over 7 bases. The J segment lost 0 bases and the V segment lost 4 bases, leaving 6 bases of the junction unmatched. Germline V gene lookup returns CDR1 SEHNR and CDR2 FQNEAQ (reference sequence). There are 16 residues in the CDR3. The CDR3 spells CASSSERGPSGNTIYF. Written as DNA, the CDR3 is TGTGCCAGCAGCTCCGAAAGGGGGCCCTCTGGAAACACCATATATTTT. Full variable domain (remainder filled in from reference TRBV7-9 and TRBJ1-3): DTGVSQNPRHKITKRGQNVTFRCDPISEHNRLYWYRQTLGQGPEFLTYFQNEAQLEKSRLLSDRFSAERPKGSFSTLEIQRTEQGDSAMYLCASSSERGPSGNTIYFGEGSWLTVV.

This clonotype has more than one count but fewer than ten. The genes are TRBV7-2 and TRBJ2-2; D may be TRBD2 (6 bases). The V end was cut by 7 bases, the J end by 11 bases, with 14 bases between. Germline lookup yields CDR1 SGHTA and CDR2 FQGNSA. The CDR3 spans 12 residues. CDR3 amino acids: CASTGGSAELFF. As DNA, the CDR3 is TGTGCCAGCACCGGAGGGAGTGCTGAGCTGTTTTTT. Variable domain in full (rest from reference TRBV7-2 and TRBJ2-2): GAGVSQSPSNKVTEKGKDVELRCDPISGHTALYWYRQSLGQGLEFLIYFQGNSAPDKSGLPSDRFSAERTGGSVSTLTIQRTQQEDSAVYLCASTGGSAELFFGEGSRLTVL.

This clonotype showed up just a few times. This chain connects TRBV7-2 to TRBJ1-4; 8 bases line up with TRBD1. This CDR3 has 17 amino acids. V was pared by 5 bases and J by 6 bases, with 14 bases of the junction left unmatched. The germline gives CDR1 SGHTA, CDR2 FQGNSA. For the CDR3, the DNA is TGTGCCAGCAGCCCAGGGTTCGTTGCGACAGGGGATGAAAAACTGTTTTTT. Translating it yields CASSPGFVATGDEKLFF.

The table lists this clonotype with a few counts. The gene calls are TRBV15 and TRBJ2-3, with 8 bases aligning to TRBD2. Germline-derived CDR1 and CDR2 are LNHNV and YYDKDF (reference sequence). The CDR3 is 13 amino acids. The trim removed 0 bases at V and 11 bases at J, leaving 4 bases unmatched. The CDR3 is CATSRDPAGGQYF. As DNA, the CDR3 is TGTGCCACCAGCAGAGATCCGGCGGGGGGGCAGTATTTT.

The rearrangement uses TRBV20-1 and TRBJ2-3, with 9 positions matching TRBD2. J was trimmed by 5 bases and V by 1 base; bases with no gene match: 1. This CDR3 contains 13 residues. The V gene's germline CDR1 is DFQATT and CDR2 SNEGSKA (reference sequence). CDR3 loop: CSARGGREDTQYF. The CDR3 region has the DNA TGCAGTGCTAGAGGCGGGAGGGAAGATACGCAGTATTTT.

The V and J genes are TRBV12-3 or TRBV12-4 and TRBJ2-1; D call uncertain. Trimming removed 10 bases from V and 6 bases from J, with 34 bases in between. The CDR3 is 19 amino acids. As DNA, the CDR3 is TGTGCCACCCGATCAGCCCACGGCAGTTTAGTGGGAACCTTCAATGAGCAGTTCTTC. This gives the protein CATRSAHGSLVGTFNEQFF.

J is TRBJ2-7 and V is TRBV4-3; a possible D gene is TRBD2 (6 bases). The J call is in doubt because the DNA end fits TRBJ2-1 better. The germline gives CDR1 LGHNA, CDR2 YSLEER. CDR3 size: 14 residues. The CDR3 here is CASRKTVGGDEQFF. The CDR3, as DNA: TGCGCCAGCAGGAAGACAGTGGGGGGAGATGAGCAGTTCTTC.

This chain links TRBV20-1 with TRBJ1-1, with no clear D. The CDR3 is 14 amino acids. Trimming took 3 bases from V and 5 from J, leaving 16 bases between them. Germline-derived CDR1 and CDR2 are DFQATT and SNEGSKA (reference sequence). Written as DNA, the CDR3 is TGCAGTGCTAGGGGTGTACAGCGGGTTACTGAAGCTTTCTTT. Translated, it gives CSARGVQRVTEAFF.

This chain connects TRBV19 to TRBJ2-5, with 10 bases lining up with TRBD2. Near its end, the DNA agrees better with TRBJ2-7, so the J call may be wrong. CDR1 and CDR2 (germline): LNHDA, SQIVND (reference sequence). CDR3 length: 12 residues. CDR3 sequence reads: CATGTSVYEQYF. As DNA, the CDR3 is TGTGCCACCGGGACTAGCGTGTACGAGCAGTACTTC.

The rearrangement uses TRBV7-9 and TRBJ1-1, with D perhaps TRBD1 (6 bases). With 5 bases removed from V and 0 bases from J, the gap between germline ends came to 13 bases. This CDR3 region has 15 residues. The germline CDR1 and CDR2 sequences are SEHNR and FQNEAQ (reference sequence). CDR3 nucleotides: TGTGCCAGCAGCACCCAGGGACAACTGAACACTGAAGCTTTCTTT. The encoded protein is CASSTQGQLNTEAFF.

The V and J genes are TRBV5-1 and TRBJ1-1; 7 bases match TRBD1. V was pared by 0 bases and J by 7 bases, with 9 bases of the junction left unmatched. Germline V gene sequence: CDR1 SGHRS, CDR2 YFSETQ. The CDR3 is made up of 15 amino acids. The CDR3 DNA reads as TGCGCCAGCAGCTTGGTAGTAGGGGGCGGAGGTGAAGCTTTCTTT. As protein: CASSLVVGGGGEAFF.

This clonotype was recorded a few times. The chain recombines TRBV18 with TRBJ2-7, with 10 bases fitting TRBD1. Per germline, CDR1 KGHSH and CDR2 LQKENI. The CDR3 runs 16 residues. The trim removed 1 base at V and 9 bases at J, leaving 12 bases unmatched. In DNA form, the CDR3 reads TGTGCCAGCTCACCACAAGCCGGGACAGGGGAGTTAGGGCAGTACTTC. Translation gives CASSPQAGTGELGQYF.

This clonotype was seen a handful of times. The chain has TRBV4-1 and TRBJ1-4, with a possible D match to TRBD1 (6 bases). V was shortened by 1 base and J by 5 bases, with 14 bases between the two germline ends. CDR1 is MGHRA and CDR2 is YSYEKL in the germline V gene. The CDR3 length is 16 residues. CDR3 sequence: CASSQGSGGVNEKLFF. CDR3 nucleotides: TGCGCCAGCAGCCAAGGATCGGGGGGCGTGAATGAAAAACTGTTTTTT.

This clonotype was seen at least ten times. The chain links TRBV29-1 to TRBJ1-2, with 9 positions matching TRBD1. CDR1 and CDR2 (germline): SQVTM, ANQGSEA. The V gene end was trimmed by 6 bases and the J gene end by 8 bases; junction bases not matched to a gene: 10. The CDR3 spans 13 residues. In DNA, the CDR3 is TGCAGCGTATCGATGGGACAGGGTGTAGGCTACACCTTC. This codes for CSVSMGQGVGYTF.